This T cell receptor beta chain came from a study of blood T cell repertoires in COVID-19. Study overall: Samples came from the United States, Italy and Spain, spanning acute and convalescent COVID-19. Sample material is recorded as cDNA or gDNA derived from T cells, B-cell-depleted T cells, or PBMCs.

This clone was detected only once. CDR1 and CDR2 (germline): LNHDA, SQIVND (reference sequence). V lost 0 bases and J lost 4; bases outside the gene matches: 4. This CDR3 contains 15 residues. Followed over time, Seattle patients had been enrolled while infection was active. Original analysis: Reference gene primer amplification yielded estimated nucleated cell counts. Measured with immunoSEQ multiplex PCR; TCRdb has only the in-frame clones, and not every one. That table furnishes V, J and clone size, whereas the DNA furnished D and trimming. The sample consists of 250,000 to 300,000 clones, more than 70% of them appearing once.

The chain joins TRBV19 to TRBJ2-3, with TRBD1 identical over 7 bases. The clonotype originates from a woman aged 30 to 39 with COVID-19, enrolled during active disease. Sequenced material: peripheral blood. CDR3 sequence: CASSIDFQGADTQYF. The CDR3 region has the DNA TGTGCCAGTAGTATAGATTTCCAGGGGGCAGATACGCAGTATTTT.